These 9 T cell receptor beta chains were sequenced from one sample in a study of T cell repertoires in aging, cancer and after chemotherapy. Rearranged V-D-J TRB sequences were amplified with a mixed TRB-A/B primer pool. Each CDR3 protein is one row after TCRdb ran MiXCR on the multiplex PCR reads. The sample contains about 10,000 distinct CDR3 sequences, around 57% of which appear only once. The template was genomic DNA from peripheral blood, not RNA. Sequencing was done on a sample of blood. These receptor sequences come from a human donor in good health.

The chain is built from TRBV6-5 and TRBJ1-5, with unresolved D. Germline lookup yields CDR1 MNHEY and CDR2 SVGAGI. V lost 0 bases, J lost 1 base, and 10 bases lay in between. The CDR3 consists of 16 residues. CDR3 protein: CASSYSGSLSNQPQHF. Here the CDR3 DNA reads TGTGCCAGCAGTTACTCGGGTAGCCTGAGCAATCAGCCCCAGCATTTT.

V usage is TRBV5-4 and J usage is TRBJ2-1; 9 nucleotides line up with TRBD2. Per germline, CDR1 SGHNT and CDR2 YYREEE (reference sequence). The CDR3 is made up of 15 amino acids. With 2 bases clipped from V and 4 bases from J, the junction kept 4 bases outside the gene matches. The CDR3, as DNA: TGTGCCAGCAGCTTAAAGCGGGGGGAGTACAATGAGCAGTTCTTC. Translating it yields CASSLKRGEYNEQFF.

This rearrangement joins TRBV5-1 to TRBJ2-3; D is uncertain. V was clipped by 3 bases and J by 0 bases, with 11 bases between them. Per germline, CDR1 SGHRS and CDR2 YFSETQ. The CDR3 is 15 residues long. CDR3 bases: TGCGCCAGCAGCTCTGATACTCCAAGCACAGATACGCAGTATTTT. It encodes CASSSDTPSTDTQYF.

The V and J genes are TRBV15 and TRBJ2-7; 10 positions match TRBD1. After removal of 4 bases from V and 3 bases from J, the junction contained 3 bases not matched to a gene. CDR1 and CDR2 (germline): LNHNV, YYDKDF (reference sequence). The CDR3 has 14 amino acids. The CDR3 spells CATSKTGGFYEQYF. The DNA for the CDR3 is TGTGCCACCAGCAAGACAGGGGGCTTCTACGAGCAGTACTTC. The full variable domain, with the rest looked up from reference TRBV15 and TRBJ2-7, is DAMVIQNPRYQVTQFGKPVTLSCSQTLNHNVMYWYQQKSSQAPKLLFHYYDKDFNNEADTPDNFQSRRPNTSFCFLDIRSPGLGDTAMYLCATSKTGGFYEQYFGPGTRLTVT.

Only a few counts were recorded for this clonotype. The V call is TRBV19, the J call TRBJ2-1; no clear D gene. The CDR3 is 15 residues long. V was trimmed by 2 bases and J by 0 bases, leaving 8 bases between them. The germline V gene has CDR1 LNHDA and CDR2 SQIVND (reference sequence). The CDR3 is CASSIRVFSYNEQFF. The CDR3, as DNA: TGTGCCAGTAGTATACGGGTCTTCTCCTACAATGAGCAGTTCTTC. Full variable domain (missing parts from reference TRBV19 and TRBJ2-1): DGGITQSPKYLFRKEGQNVTLSCEQNLNHDAMYWYRQDPGQGLRLIYYSQIVNDFQKGDIAEGYSVSREKKESFPLTVTSAQKNPTAFYLCASSIRVFSYNEQFFGPGTRLTVL.

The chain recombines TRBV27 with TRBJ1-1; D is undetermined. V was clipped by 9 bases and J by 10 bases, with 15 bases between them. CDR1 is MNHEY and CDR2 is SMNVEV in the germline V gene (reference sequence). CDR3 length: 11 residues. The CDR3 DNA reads TGTGCCAGTTACAGAGCAGGATTAGCTTTCTTT. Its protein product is CASYRAGLAFF.

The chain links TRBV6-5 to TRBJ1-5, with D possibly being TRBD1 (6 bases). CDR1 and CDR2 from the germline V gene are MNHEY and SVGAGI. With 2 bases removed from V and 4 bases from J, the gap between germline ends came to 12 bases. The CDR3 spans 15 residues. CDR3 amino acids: CASSYSRGRNQPQHF. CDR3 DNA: TGTGCCAGCAGTTACAGCAGGGGAAGAAATCAGCCCCAGCATTTT.

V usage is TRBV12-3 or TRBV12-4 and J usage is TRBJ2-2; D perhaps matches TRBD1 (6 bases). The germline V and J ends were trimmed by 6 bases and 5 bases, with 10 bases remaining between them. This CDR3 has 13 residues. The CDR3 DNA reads TGTGCCAGCAGAAGAGGGGGTACCGGGGAGCTGTTTTTT. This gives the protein CASRRGGTGELFF.

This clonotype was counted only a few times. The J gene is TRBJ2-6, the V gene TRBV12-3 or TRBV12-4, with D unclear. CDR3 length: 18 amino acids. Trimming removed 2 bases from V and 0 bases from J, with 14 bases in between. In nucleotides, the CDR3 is TGTGCCAGCAGTTTAAGGGCAGGCAGAGGCTCTGGGGCCAACGTCCTGACTTTC. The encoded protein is CASSLRAGRGSGANVLTF.